The 20 T cell receptor beta chains listed next were all sequenced from one sample in a study of monozygotic twins with inflammatory bowel disease. Following a re-call of the 5' RACE reads, TCRdb has one entry per CDR3 protein and lacks DNA. This table holds some 190,000 distinct CDR3 sequences. Material: blood. These receptors were obtained from a human donor with ulcerative colitis or Crohn's disease, or a healthy co-twin of an affected twin (not recorded which).

This chain links TRBV12-3 or TRBV12-4 with TRBJ1-1; the D call from TCRdb, TRBD1, cannot be confirmed without DNA. This CDR3 region has 13 residues. CDR3: CASTRGGYTEAFF.

J is TRBJ1-2 and V is TRBV3-1. This CDR3 has 12 residues. Germline V gives CDR1 LGHDT, CDR2 YNNKEL (reference sequence). The CDR3 region is CASSLTHAGYTF.

J is TRBJ2-1 and V is TRBV6-5; absent DNA, TCRdb's TRBD2 call cannot be checked. Germline assignment: CDR1 MNHEY and CDR2 SVGAGI. This CDR3 has 15 residues. CDR3 residues: CASSYSRGLSRGQFF.

The rearrangement links TRBV5-4 to TRBJ2-7; there is no DNA to check the TCRdb D call of TRBD2. This CDR3 is built from 15 residues. CDR1 and CDR2 from the germline V gene are SGHNT and YYREEE (reference sequence). The CDR3 loop reads CASSSGLDEGYEQYF.

The CDR3 here is CASSLLPGQGSETQYF. The genes are TRBV28 and TRBJ2-5; no DNA is available, so the TRBD1 call from TCRdb remains unchecked. The V gene's germline CDR1 is MDHEN and CDR2 SYDVKM. CDR3 length: 16 amino acids.

The CDR3 spells CASSEQVYGYTF. The chain uses TRBV6-1 and TRBJ1-2. Looked up from germline, CDR1 is MNHNS and CDR2 is SASEGT. This CDR3 is built from 12 residues.

The chain couples TRBV6-4 to TRBJ2-1. This CDR3 spans 19 amino acids. Germline V CDR1 and CDR2: MRHNA, SNTAGT. This CDR3 reads CASSRSRRLYTLDTGEQFF.

This chain connects TRBV3-1 to TRBJ2-7. The germline V gene encodes CDR1 LGHDT and CDR2 YNNKEL (reference sequence). The CDR3 is 13 amino acids. CDR3 loop: CASSGRQPYEQYF.

This sequence joins TRBV4-3 and TRBJ1-1; the TCRdb call, TRBD1, lacks DNA for checking. The CDR3 extends over 17 amino acids. Germline V gene data show CDR1 as LGHNA and CDR2 as YSLEER. CDR3 loop: CASSQVGYGTGDTEAFF.

The rearrangement uses TRBV5-4 and TRBJ1-1; TCRdb indicates TRBD1, and absent DNA this call remains unverified. The CDR3 contains 13 residues. Germline lookup yields CDR1 SGHNT and CDR2 YYREEE (reference sequence). CDR3 region: CASSPGGFTEAFF.

The rearrangement joins TRBV27 to TRBJ1-1; TCRdb selects TRBD1, and the lack of DNA leaves this call unchecked. This CDR3 is 13 amino acids long. The germline V gene encodes CDR1 MNHEY and CDR2 SMNVEV (reference sequence). CDR3 sequence reads: CASSLRDKREAFF.

J is TRBJ2-5 and V is TRBV7-8. The V gene's germline CDR1 is SGHVS and CDR2 FQNEAQ. CDR3 size: 13 residues. CDR3 residues: CASRQGSMETQYF.

This chain joins TRBV12-3 or TRBV12-4 and TRBJ2-1; the TCRdb D gene call, TRBD1, has no DNA to confirm it. The CDR3 spans 17 residues. CDR3 loop: CASTLKRGNPRYNEQFF.

V usage is TRBV7-9 and J usage is TRBJ2-1; the D gene TCRdb calls, TRBD1, cannot be checked with no DNA. CDR1 SEHNR and CDR2 FQNEAQ come from the germline V gene (reference sequence). The CDR3 consists of 15 residues. The CDR3: CASSTGTLAYNEQFF. Together with reference TRBV7-9 and TRBJ2-1, the CDR3 gives the full variable domain: DTGVSQNPRHKITKRGQNVTFRCDPISEHNRLYWYRQTLGQGPEFLTYFQNEAQLEKSRLLSDRFSAERPKGSFSTLEIQRTEQGDSAMYLCASSTGTLAYNEQFFGPGTRLTVL.

The chain combines TRBV7-2 with TRBJ2-5; no DNA is available, so the TRBD2 call from TCRdb remains unchecked. In germline, CDR1 is SGHTA, CDR2 FQGNSA. The CDR3 is 15 amino acids. CDR3 residues: CASSLAAGNQETQYF. The variable domain in full, with the rest retrieved from reference TRBV7-2 and TRBJ2-5, is GAGVSQSPSNKVTEKGKDVELRCDPISGHTALYWYRQSLGQGLEFLIYFQGNSAPDKSGLPSDRFSAERTGGSVSTLTIQRTQQEDSAVYLCASSLAAGNQETQYFGPGTRLLVL.

The chain joins TRBV24-1 to TRBJ1-5; the TRBD1 assignment by TCRdb is unverifiable without DNA. Germline V gene data show CDR1 as KGHDR and CDR2 as SFDVKD. The CDR3 has 13 amino acids. CDR3 sequence: CATHHRGNQPQHF.

The rearrangement joins TRBV7-8 to TRBJ2-2; TCRdb reports TRBD1, a call that lacks DNA to check it against. Germline V CDR1 and CDR2: SGHVS, FQNEAQ. This CDR3 region has 18 residues. CDR3 protein: CASSLFSFGTGGFGELFF.

V and J are TRBV4-2 and TRBJ2-1; TCRdb returns TRBD2, unconfirmable since there is no DNA. The CDR3 sequence is 16 residues long. From germline, CDR1 is LGHNA and CDR2 YNFKEQ. This CDR3 is CASSTTSGGVYNEQFF.

This sequence joins TRBV5-1 and TRBJ2-1; TCRdb lists TRBD2, though no DNA is available to test this call. CDR3 size: 15 residues. The germline CDR1 and CDR2 sequences are SGHRS and YFSETQ. Here the CDR3 reads CASSLELAAYNEQFF.

The chain joins TRBV5-1 to TRBJ2-3. The CDR3 extends over 15 amino acids. Germline assignment: CDR1 SGHRS and CDR2 YFSETQ. The CDR3 spells CASSLAGSLPDTQYF.